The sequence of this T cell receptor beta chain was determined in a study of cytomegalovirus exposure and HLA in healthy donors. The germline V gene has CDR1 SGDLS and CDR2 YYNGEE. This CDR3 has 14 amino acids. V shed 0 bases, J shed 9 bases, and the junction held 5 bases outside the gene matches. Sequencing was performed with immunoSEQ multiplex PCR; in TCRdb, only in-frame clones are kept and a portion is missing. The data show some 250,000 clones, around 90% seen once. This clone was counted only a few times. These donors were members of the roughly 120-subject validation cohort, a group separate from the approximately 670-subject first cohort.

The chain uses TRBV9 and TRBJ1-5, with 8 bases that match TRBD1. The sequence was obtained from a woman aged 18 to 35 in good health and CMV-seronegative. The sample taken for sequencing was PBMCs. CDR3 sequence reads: CASSVEDRDMPQHF. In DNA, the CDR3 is TGTGCCAGCAGCGTAGAGGACAGGGATATGCCCCAGCATTTT.